This is a list of T cell receptor beta chains from one sample in a study of T cells in Graves' hyperthyroidism and ophthalmopathy. TCRdb re-called the multiplex PCR reads through MiXCR, storing one row per CDR3 protein. This table has approximately 600,000 distinct CDR3 sequences, roughly 14% appearing once. The sequencing input was blood. These receptors came from a woman in her forties with Graves' ophthalmopathy. The CDR3 runs from the conserved cysteine through the conserved F or W. The D gene is left open where the match is weak. Not all rows give a size; the values are once, few, many and, for expanded clones, a class.

d_gene,j_gene,abundance,v_gene,CDR3aa,CDR3nt
TRBD1,TRBJ1-3,many,TRBV28,CASSSPTGGVGGNTIYF,TGTGCCAGCAGTTCACCTACAGGGGGCGTTGGAGGAAACACCATATATTTT
TRBD2,TRBJ2-7,many,TRBV4-2,CASSQEGTRAYEQYF,TGTGCCAGCAGCCAAGAGGGGACTAGAGCCTACGAGCAGTACTTC
NA,TRBJ2-5,many,TRBV7-6,CASSLTTITQYF,TGTGCCAGCAGCTTAACCACCATCACCCAGTACTTC
NA,TRBJ1-1,few,TRBV6-1,CASRPADRNTEAFF,TGTGCCAGCAGACCCGCCGACAGGAACACTGAAGCTTTCTTT
TRBD1,TRBJ1-2,many,TRBV28,CASSLSGGRGYGYTF,TGTGCCAGCAGTTTATCGGGTGGCAGGGGGTATGGCTACACCTTC
TRBD2,TRBJ2-7,many,TRBV28,CASSFLAGGYEQYF,TGTGCCAGCAGTTTTCTTGCGGGAGGCTACGAGCAGTACTTC
NA,TRBJ1-2,NA,TRBV7-9,CASSLGYAYGYTF,TGTGCCAGCAGCTTAGGGTACGCCTATGGCTACACCTTC
NA,TRBJ1-1,NA,TRBV12-3/TRBV12-4,CASSLSQINAEAFF,TGTGCCAGCAGCCTCTCCCAAATCAACGCTGAAGCTTTCTTT
TRBD1,TRBJ2-5,many,TRBV20-1,CSTQGEQQETQYF,TGCAGTACGCAGGGGGAGCAACAAGAGACCCAGTACTTC
TRBD1,TRBJ1-2,many,TRBV28,CASRSTGGNYGYTF,TGTGCCAGCAGATCTACAGGGGGAAACTATGGCTACACCTTC
TRBD1,TRBJ1-5,many,TRBV6-1,CASRDRDSQPQHF,TGTGCCAGCAGGGACAGGGACAGTCAGCCCCAGCATTTT
NA,TRBJ2-4,many,TRBV12-3/TRBV12-4,CASSLGVGAGGNIQYF,TGTGCCAGCAGTTTAGGGGTCGGGGCAGGGGGGAACATTCAGTACTTC
NA,TRBJ2-5,many,TRBV6-1,CASKHDQETQYF,TGTGCCAGCAAGCACGACCAAGAGACCCAGTACTTC
TRBD1,TRBJ1-5,many,TRBV10-2,CASNGQGPNQPQHF,TGCGCCAGCAATGGACAGGGACCCAATCAGCCCCAGCATTTT
NA,TRBJ2-7,NA,TRBV3-1,CASSQGGGAYEQYF,TGTGCCAGCAGCCAAGGCGGAGGGGCCTACGAGCAGTACTTC
TRBD1,TRBJ2-7,many,TRBV12-3/TRBV12-4,CASSFGDRAGEQYF,TGTGCCAGCAGTTTTGGGGACAGGGCTGGCGAGCAGTACTTC
TRBD2,TRBJ2-7,many,TRBV9,CASSVRGDSGRSEQYF,TGTGCCAGCAGCGTAAGAGGGGATAGCGGGAGGAGCGAGCAGTACTTC
NA,TRBJ2-5,NA,TRBV27,CASGSRGGETQYF,TGTGCCAGCGGTTCCCGAGGGGGGGAGACCCAGTACTTC
NA,TRBJ1-6,many,TRBV6-1,CASSQGRGVRNSPLHF,TGTGCCAGCAGTCAGGGGAGGGGGGTGAGGAATTCACCCCTCCACTTT
TRBD1,TRBJ2-7,few,TRBV11-2,CASSWPGTADTEQYF,TGTGCCAGCAGCTGGCCCGGGACAGCTGACACCGAGCAGTACTTC
NA,TRBJ2-7,NA,TRBV7-2,CASSLEGPGQYF,TGTGCCAGCAGCTTAGAGGGGCCGGGGCAGTACTTC
TRBD2,TRBJ2-5,many,TRBV12-3/TRBV12-4,CASSFSLGLDRQETQYF,TGTGCCAGCAGTTTTAGTCTGGGACTAGATAGACAAGAGACCCAGTACTTC
NA,TRBJ1-1,NA,TRBV6-5,CASSYNRVRNTEAFF,TGTGCCAGCAGTTATAACAGGGTACGGAACACTGAAGCTTTCTTT
NA,TRBJ2-7,few,TRBV18,CASAPGGGYEQYF,TGTGCCAGCGCTCCAGGAGGGGGATACGAGCAGTACTTC
NA,TRBJ1-1,many,TRBV28,CASSLTPSNTEAFF,TGTGCCAGCAGTTTAACCCCGTCGAACACTGAAGCTTTCTTT
NA,TRBJ2-2,many,TRBV5-8,CASSSWGSTGELFF,TGTGCCAGCAGCTCCTGGGGCAGCACCGGGGAGCTGTTTTTT
TRBD1,TRBJ2-7,many,TRBV6-2/TRBV6-3,CAIMNPRQGRSYEQYF,TGTGCCATCATGAACCCCCGACAGGGCCGAAGCTACGAGCAGTACTTC
TRBD2,TRBJ2-7,few,TRBV20-1,CGPKTSGTYEQYF,TGCGGTCCCAAGACTAGCGGTACTTACGAGCAGTACTTC
NA,TRBJ2-7,many,TRBV29-1,CSVEGEAGDYEQYF,TGCAGCGTTGAAGGAGAGGCCGGGGACTACGAGCAGTACTTC
NA,TRBJ2-7,once,TRBV5-1,CASSLEGSVGVEQYF,TGCGCCAGCAGCTTGGAGGGGAGTGTGGGAGTCGAGCAGTACTTC
TRBD2,TRBJ2-7,many,TRBV28,CASSLGTSAMLEQYF,TGTGCCAGCAGTTTAGGGACTAGCGCGATGTTAGAGCAGTACTTC
TRBD2,TRBJ2-5,many,TRBV6-1,CASSERLAGVGTQYF,TGTGCCAGCAGTGAGCGATTAGCGGGAGTGGGGACCCAGTACTTC
NA,TRBJ1-2,many,TRBV12-3/TRBV12-4,CASSPSGRGITF,TGTGCCAGCAGTCCCTCGGGGAGGGGTATTACCTTC
NA,TRBJ1-5,many,TRBV28,CASSTRARGNQPQHF,TGTGCCAGCAGTACTCGGGCCAGGGGCAATCAGCCCCAGCATTTT
NA,TRBJ2-2,few,TRBV29-1,CSAGTPIPTGELFF,TGCAGCGCCGGGACACCAATACCCACCGGGGAGCTGTTTTTT
NA,TRBJ1-1,many,TRBV28,CASQQTYNTEAFF,TGTGCCAGCCAACAGACTTACAACACTGAAGCTTTCTTT
NA,TRBJ2-2,NA,TRBV27,CASSLSPRTNTGELFF,TGTGCCAGCAGTTTATCTCCCAGAACGAACACCGGGGAGCTGTTTTTT
NA,TRBJ1-1,many,TRBV6-1,CASSEKDVFPNTEAFF,TGTGCCAGCAGTGAGAAGGACGTTTTCCCGAACACTGAAGCTTTCTTT
TRBD2,TRBJ2-7,many,TRBV6-4,CASTPEGSGKPSSYEQYF,TGTGCCAGCACCCCAGAGGGTAGCGGGAAGCCAAGCTCCTACGAGCAATACTTC
NA,TRBJ2-7,many,TRBV18,CASSPSRGTNYEQYF,TGTGCCAGCTCTCCCTCGCGGGGAACGAACTACGAGCAGTACTTC
NA,TRBJ2-1,NA,TRBV20-1,CSARTITTPLTVGMHDKQFF,TGCAGTGCCCGGACCATTACTACCCCCTTAACAGTGGGAATGCACGATAAGCAGTTCTTC
TRBD1,TRBJ1-1,NA,TRBV24-1,CATRPTGDYTEAFF,TGTGCCACCAGGCCTACAGGGGATTACACTGAAGCTTTCTTT
TRBD1,TRBJ1-5,NA,TRBV6-5,CASSYAGTGGNQPQHF,TGTGCCAGCAGTTACGCCGGGACAGGGGGAAATCAGCCCCAGCATTTT
NA,TRBJ2-7,many,TRBV7-2,CASSHPGASYEQYF,TGTGCCAGCAGCCACCCGGGGGCCTCCTACGAGCAGTACTTC
TRBD1,TRBJ2-6,few,TRBV5-1,CASSFRTGPAGANVLTF,TGCGCCAGCAGCTTTCGGACAGGGCCGGCTGGGGCCAACGTCCTGACTTTC
NA,TRBJ2-2,many,TRBV10-3,CAISDRLFSQGSSNTGELFF,TGTGCCATCAGTGATCGGCTCTTCTCACAGGGTTCTTCGAACACCGGGGAGCTGTTTTTT
NA,TRBJ2-3,NA,TRBV12-3/TRBV12-4,CASSFEFGAGDRRTDTQYF,TGTGCCAGCAGTTTTGAGTTCGGGGCGGGGGACAGGCGCACAGATACGCAGTATTTT
NA,TRBJ1-1,many,TRBV28,CASSSSGAGAHEAFF,TGTGCCAGCAGTTCGTCAGGGGCGGGTGCCCATGAAGCTTTCTTT
NA,TRBJ1-1,NA,TRBV6-7,CASSYSKFRVGAFF,TGTGCCAGCAGTTACTCGAAGTTTAGGGTGGGGGCTTTCTTT
NA,TRBJ2-4,many,TRBV28,CASSPTKPRAEAKNIQYF,TGTGCCAGCAGTCCAACGAAACCTAGAGCAGAAGCCAAAAACATTCAGTACTTC
NA,TRBJ2-2,many,TRBV15,CATSRDGGHTGELFF,TGTGCCACCAGCAGAGATGGGGGACACACCGGGGAGCTGTTTTTT
TRBD1,TRBJ1-5,few,TRBV6-1,CASSTPLGTGNQPQHF,TGTGCCAGCTCGACCCCCCTGGGGACAGGCAATCAGCCCCAGCATTTT
NA,TRBJ2-7,many,TRBV20-1,CSAQGLIGSYEQYF,TGCAGTGCTCAAGGACTCATAGGATCCTACGAGCAGTACTTC
TRBD2,TRBJ2-5,many,TRBV10-3,CAISESTSGPPGERETQYF,TGTGCCATCAGTGAGTCGACTAGCGGACCCCCCGGAGAGAGAGAGACCCAGTACTTC
NA,TRBJ1-2,many,TRBV29-1,CSVDMAHSYGYTF,TGCAGCGTCGACATGGCCCACTCCTATGGCTACACCTTC